The next 25 T cell receptor beta chains were all read from a single sample in a study of PD-L1 blockade in urothelial cancer. Stated time point: peripheral blood 6 weeks after treatment start. Clones were read by immunoSEQ multiplex PCR, and TCRdb kept only the in-frame ones, dropping some. The repertoire holds tens of thousands of clones, with roughly 90% as singletons. This specimen consisted of PBMCs, obtained around atezolizumab (anti-PD-L1) treatment. The receptor set was obtained from a man between 60 and 70 years old with urothelial cancer.

The chain joins TRBV13 to TRBJ2-7; 7 bases are a match to TRBD1. Germline trimming cut 4 bases from V and 4 bases from J; bases unmatched to any gene: 16. This CDR3 contains 17 residues. Germline loops: CDR1 PRHDT, CDR2 FYEKMQ (reference sequence). The CDR3 sequence: CASSSQTQPGGLYEQYF. The CDR3 DNA is TGTGCCAGCAGCTCACAGACTCAACCAGGGGGATTATACGAGCAGTACTTC.

The rearrangement joins TRBV5-8 to TRBJ2-1; 9 bases match TRBD1. After removal of 3 bases from V and 4 bases from J, the junction contained 5 bases not matched to a gene. Per the germline V gene, CDR1 is SGHTS and CDR2 is YDEGEE. This CDR3 has 15 residues. Here the CDR3 reads CASSWRGTGYNEQFF. The CDR3 DNA reads TGTGCCAGCAGCTGGAGGGGGACAGGGTACAATGAGCAGTTCTTC.

The CDR3 loop is CASSLETGNYGYTF. As DNA, the CDR3 is TGTGCCAGCAGCTTGGAGACAGGCAACTATGGCTACACCTTC. The genes are TRBV11-3 and TRBJ1-2; D may be TRBD1 (6 bases). In germline, CDR1 is SGHNT, CDR2 YENEEA. Deletions cut 3 bases from V and 2 bases from J, with 10 bases between. The CDR3 consists of 14 residues.

The V call is TRBV27, the J call TRBJ2-7; possibly TRBD2 for D (5 bases). The CDR3 has 15 residues. The V and J ends lost 5 bases and 5 bases respectively, with 19 bases between them. Germline V CDR1 and CDR2: MNHEY, SMNVEV (reference sequence). The CDR3, as DNA: TGTGCCAGCAGTCCCTATGCCTTCGGGGTTAACGAGCAGTACTTC. It codes for CASSPYAFGVNEQYF.

This clone was seen a handful of times. V is TRBV2 and J is TRBJ1-1; no clear D. V gave up 8 bases and J gave up 0 bases, with 13 bases separating them. CDR1 SNHLY and CDR2 FYNNEI come from the germline V gene. The CDR3 is 14 amino acids. This CDR3 is CASPSEGMNTEAFF. The CDR3 bases are TGTGCCAGCCCGTCGGAGGGAATGAACACTGAAGCTTTCTTT.

The chain combines TRBV4-1 with TRBJ2-2, with 7 positions matching TRBD2. Germline assignment: CDR1 MGHRA and CDR2 YSYEKL. After removal of 8 bases from V and 4 bases from J, the junction contained 1 base not matched to a gene. CDR3 length: 12 amino acids. The CDR3 coding sequence is TGCGCCAGCGGGGGGGTCACCGGGGAGCTGTTTTTT. It translates to CASGGVTGELFF.

V and J are TRBV6-6 and TRBJ1-1; 7 bases are a match to TRBD1. Per germline, CDR1 MNHNY and CDR2 SVGAGI (reference sequence). V gave up 8 bases and J gave up 2 bases; unmatched junction bases: 5. The CDR3 extends over 13 amino acids. The DNA for the CDR3 is TGTGCCAGCTCGGGGACAGAAAACACTGAAGCTTTCTTT. Its translation: CASSGTENTEAFF.

The V call is TRBV5-6, the J call TRBJ2-1; 8 bases are shared with TRBD2. Germline V gene sequence: CDR1 SGHDT, CDR2 YYEEEE. V shed 4 bases, J shed 5 bases, and the junction held 8 bases outside the gene matches. The CDR3 has 15 amino acids. CDR3 sequence (DNA): TGTGCCAGCAGCCCGGGACTAGGACGTCACAATGAGCAGTTCTTC. Residues: CASSPGLGRHNEQFF.

This chain connects TRBV2 to TRBJ1-6; D ambiguous. This CDR3 region has 13 residues. Germline CDR1 is SNHLY and CDR2 is FYNNEI. The germline V and J ends were trimmed by 5 bases and 4 bases, with 6 bases remaining between them. DNA of the CDR3: TGTGCCAGCAGTCCTCAGTATAATTCACCCCTCCACTTT. Protein: CASSPQYNSPLHF.

J is TRBJ2-7 and V is TRBV9; weak D call: TRBD1 (6 bases). CDR1 and CDR2 from the germline V gene are SGDLS and YYNGEE. V dropped 3 bases and J dropped 6 bases, with 19 bases sitting between them. The length of the CDR3 is 15 residues. The CDR3 nucleotides are TGTGCCAGCAGCGCCCACCAGGGGCCTCAATTCGAGCAGTACTTC. Protein product: CASSAHQGPQFEQYF.

This rearrangement joins TRBV4-1 to TRBJ2-4, with D tentatively TRBD2 (6 bases). Trimming shortened V by 4 bases and J by 7 bases, and 23 bases separated the two germline ends. Germline V gives CDR1 MGHRA, CDR2 YSYEKL. The CDR3 runs to 17 residues. The CDR3 here is CASSPSRGIRGLNIQYF. The DNA for the CDR3 is TGCGCCAGCAGCCCTTCAAGAGGAATACGGGGACTCAACATTCAGTACTTC.

This chain connects TRBV5-4 to TRBJ1-2; weak D call: TRBD1 (5 bases). Germline loops: CDR1 SGHNT, CDR2 YYREEE (reference sequence). Trimming cost V 4 bases and J 1 base, with 11 bases left between them. CDR3 length: 14 residues. CDR3 region: CASSPPDSNYGYTF. The CDR3, as DNA: TGTGCCAGCAGCCCCCCTGACAGTAACTATGGCTACACCTTC. Variable domain in full (rest from reference TRBV5-4 and TRBJ1-2): ETGVTQSPTHLIKTRGQQVTLRCSSQSGHNTVSWYQQALGQGPQFIFQYYREEENGRGNFPPRFSGLQFPNYSSELNVNALELDDSALYLCASSPPDSNYGYTFGSGTRLTVV.

The genes are TRBV5-6 and TRBJ2-2; TRBD2 is a possible D gene (6 bases). V lost 3 bases, J lost 7 bases, and 7 bases lay in between. The CDR3 covers 12 residues. The germline CDR1 and CDR2 sequences are SGHDT and YYEEEE. The CDR3 DNA sequence: TGTGCCAGCAGCTCGGGGGTCGGGGAGCTGTTTTTT. Translation: CASSSGVGELFF.

This clone was picked up one time. This sequence joins TRBV29-1 and TRBJ2-2; TRBD1 agrees at 8 bases. Germline V gives CDR1 SQVTM, CDR2 ANQGSEA. The CDR3 sequence is 14 residues long. V shed 6 bases and J 6 bases; nucleotides not matched to a gene: 9. In DNA form, the CDR3 reads TGCAGCGTCCGGGGACAGGCGGGTTCCGGGGAGCTGTTTTTT. Amino acids: CSVRGQAGSGELFF.

The gene calls are TRBV7-8 and TRBJ2-7; the match to TRBD2 covers 8 bases. This CDR3 is 14 amino acids long. The V and J ends lost 5 bases and 7 bases, in that order; junction bases with no gene match: 10. CDR1 is SGHVS, CDR2 FQNEAQ, per germline. CDR3 sequence: CASSPDPPGGEQYF. The CDR3 bases are TGTGCCAGCAGCCCCGACCCGCCGGGAGGGGAGCAGTACTTC. Using reference TRBV7-8 and TRBJ2-7 for the parts outside the CDR3, the full variable domain is GAGVSQSPRYKVAKRGQDVALRCDPISGHVSLFWYQQALGQGPEFLTYFQNEAQLDKSGLPSDRFFAERPEGSVSTLKIQRTQQEDSAVYLCASSPDPPGGEQYFGPGTRLTVT.

The chain carries TRBV6-5 and TRBJ2-4; 9 bases match TRBD1. Germline CDR1 and CDR2: MNHEY and SVGAGI. The CDR3 is 16 amino acids. With 2 bases clipped from V and 0 bases from J, the junction kept 2 bases outside the gene matches. The CDR3 reads CASSYRTGVAKNIQYF. The CDR3, as DNA: TGTGCCAGCAGTTACAGGACAGGGGTAGCCAAAAACATTCAGTACTTC.

The chain links TRBV27 to TRBJ2-7, with TRBD1 identical over 7 bases. The CDR3 spans 15 residues. V was pared by 5 bases and J by 1 base, with 8 bases of the junction left unmatched. Germline values: CDR1 MNHEY, CDR2 SMNVEV (reference sequence). CDR3 coding DNA: TGTGCCAGCAGTATGACAGGGCGGGTATCCTACGAGCAGTACTTC. As protein: CASSMTGRVSYEQYF.

V gene TRBV29-1 combines with J gene TRBJ2-3, with TRBD1 identical over 11 bases. Trimming removed 6 bases from V and 5 bases from J; junction bases left unmatched: 7. CDR3 size: 14 residues. Germline CDR1 SQVTM, CDR2 ANQGSEA. The CDR3 sequence: CSVQRTGGLDTQYF. The CDR3 DNA is TGCAGCGTGCAGCGGACAGGGGGCTTAGATACGCAGTATTTT.

This chain links TRBV7-7 with TRBJ2-7; D gene ambiguous. The CDR3 runs 15 residues. Germline loops: CDR1 SSHAT, CDR2 FNYEAQ (reference sequence). Here the CDR3 reads CAPGGLRLPPYEQYF. The DNA for the CDR3 is TGTGCGCCTGGTGGGCTTCGCCTGCCCCCCTACGAGCAGTACTTC.

This sequence joins TRBV19 and TRBJ2-7; 7 nucleotides match TRBD1. Losses at the gene ends were 8 bases for V and 2 bases for J; bases not matched to a gene: 6. The V gene's germline CDR1 is LNHDA and CDR2 SQIVND (reference sequence). This CDR3 is 13 amino acids long. The CDR3 loop reads CASGRDRPYEQYF. Here the CDR3 DNA reads TGTGCCAGTGGTCGGGACAGACCCTACGAGCAGTACTTC.

The chain uses TRBV2 and TRBJ2-2; D is possibly TRBD1 (6 bases). This CDR3 spans 13 amino acids. Germline CDR1 SNHLY, CDR2 FYNNEI. V lost 5 bases and J 5 bases, leaving 9 bases between the germline ends. DNA for the CDR3: TGTGCCAGCAGTTCAACAGGGACCGGGGAGCTGTTTTTT. Protein: CASSSTGTGELFF.

The chain combines TRBV9 with TRBJ1-4; the D gene is possibly TRBD1 (5 bases). Germline values: CDR1 SGDLS, CDR2 YYNGEE. Trimming pared 0 bases from V and 3 bases from J, leaving 6 bases between. The CDR3 runs 14 residues. CDR3 residues: CASSVAGPNEKLFF. The CDR3 DNA sequence: TGTGCCAGCAGCGTAGCAGGGCCTAATGAAAAACTGTTTTTT. The full variable domain, in which reference TRBV9 and TRBJ1-4 provide the parts outside the CDR3, is DSGVTQTPKHLITATGQRVTLRCSPRSGDLSVYWYQQSLDQGLQFLIQYYNGEERAKGNILERFSAQQFPDLHSELNLSSLELGDSALYFCASSVAGPNEKLFFGSGTQLSVL.

On this clone: A much bigger clone sits one base away, suggesting this may be a read error. This chain uses TRBV2 with TRBJ1-1; tentative D call: TRBD1 (6 bases). V lost 3 bases, J lost 5 bases, and 13 bases lay in between. This CDR3 spans 14 amino acids. Germline V gene data show CDR1 as SNHLY and CDR2 as FYNNEI. Written as DNA, the CDR3 is TGTGCCAGCAGTGACCGGCAGGGGCGGACTGAAGCTTTCTTT. It translates to CASSDRQGRTEAFF.

This rearrangement joins TRBV25-1 to TRBJ2-7; 8 bases line up with TRBD1. With V trimmed by 6 bases and J by 0 bases, 4 bases remained unmatched. The CDR3 runs to 14 residues. In germline, CDR1 is MGHDK, CDR2 SYGVNS. DNA of the CDR3: TGTGCCAGCAGGGGGACAGGTAGCTCCTACGAGCAGTACTTC. Translated, it gives CASRGTGSSYEQYF.

In its sample, this clone was seen a few times. The gene calls are TRBV27 and TRBJ2-1; weak D call: TRBD2 (5 bases). CDR1 is MNHEY and CDR2 is SMNVEV in the germline V gene (reference sequence). Trimming removed 4 bases from V and 6 bases from J, with 13 bases in between. The CDR3 loop spans 14 amino acids. CDR3 amino acids: CASSSQAGSNEQFF. DNA of the CDR3: TGTGCCAGCAGTTCTCAGGCGGGTTCCAATGAGCAGTTCTTC.